The T cell receptor beta chain described here comes from a study of T cells in Graves' hyperthyroidism and ophthalmopathy. Patients were excluded for uncontrolled infection, other autoimmune disease, pregnancy or lactation. Ten or more counts support this clonotype. This CDR3 comprises 16 residues. The V and J ends lost 6 bases and 0 bases respectively, with 15 bases between them. CDR1 is SQVTM, CDR2 ANQGSEA, per germline. RNA transcripts yielded amplified TCR beta CDR3 regions. A set of HTBI primers served as the primers for a first-round RT-PCR of the TCR CDR3. TCRdb analysed the multiplex PCR reads with MiXCR anew, one entry per CDR3 protein. This table holds some 800,000 distinct CDR3 sequences, 38% found once.

The receptor comes from a man between 18 and 35 years old with Graves' hyperthyroidism. Sequences were obtained from blood. The rearrangement links TRBV29-1 to TRBJ2-6, with D perhaps TRBD2 (5 bases). The CDR3: CSVPHTEVSGANVLTF. The CDR3 region has the DNA TGCAGCGTCCCCCATACGGAGGTCTCTGGGGCCAACGTCCTGACTTTC. Together with reference TRBV29-1 and TRBJ2-6, the CDR3 gives the full variable domain: SAVISQKPSRDICQRGTSLTIQCQVDSQVTMMFWYRQQPGQSLTLIATANQGSEATYESGFVIDKFPISRPNLTFSTLTVSNMSPEDSSIYLCSVPHTEVSGANVLTFGAGSRLTVL.